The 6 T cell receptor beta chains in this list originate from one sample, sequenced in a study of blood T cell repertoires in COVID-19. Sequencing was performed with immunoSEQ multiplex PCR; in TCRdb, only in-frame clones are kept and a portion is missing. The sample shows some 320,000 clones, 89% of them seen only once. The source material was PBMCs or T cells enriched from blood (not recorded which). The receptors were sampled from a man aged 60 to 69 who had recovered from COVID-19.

The CDR3 here is CASSEISYEQYF. The CDR3 nucleotides read TGTGCCAGCAGTGAAATCAGTTACGAGCAGTACTTC. The V gene is TRBV2, the J gene TRBJ2-7; no clear D. Germline CDR1 reads SNHLY; CDR2 reads FYNNEI. The length of the CDR3 is 12 residues. Deletions cut 2 bases from V and 4 bases from J, with 6 bases between.

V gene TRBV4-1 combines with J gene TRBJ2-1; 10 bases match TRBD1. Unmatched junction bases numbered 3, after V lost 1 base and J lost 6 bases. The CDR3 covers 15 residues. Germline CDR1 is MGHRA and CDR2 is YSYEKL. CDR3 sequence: CASSQVWTGGNEQFF. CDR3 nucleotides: TGCGCCAGCAGCCAAGTTTGGACAGGGGGCAATGAGCAGTTCTTC.

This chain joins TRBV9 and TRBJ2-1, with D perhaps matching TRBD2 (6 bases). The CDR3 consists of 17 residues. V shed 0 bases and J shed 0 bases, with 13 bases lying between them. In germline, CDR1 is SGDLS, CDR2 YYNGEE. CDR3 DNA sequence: TGTGCCAGCAGCGTAGGGCTGGGACTTAACTCCTACAATGAGCAGTTCTTC. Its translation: CASSVGLGLNSYNEQFF.

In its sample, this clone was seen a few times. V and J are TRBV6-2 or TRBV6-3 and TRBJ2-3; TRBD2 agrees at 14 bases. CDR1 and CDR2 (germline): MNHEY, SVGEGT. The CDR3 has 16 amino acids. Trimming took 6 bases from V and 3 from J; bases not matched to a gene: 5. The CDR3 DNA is TGTGCCAGCAGCCCCGGACTAGCGGGAGGTACAGATACGCAGTATTTT. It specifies CASSPGLAGGTDTQYF.

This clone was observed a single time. This CDR3 is CASSPGLAGVGETQYF. CDR3 bases: TGTGCCAGCTCACCGGGACTAGCGGGAGTCGGCGAGACCCAGTACTTC. V is TRBV18 and J is TRBJ2-5, with 14 bases aligning to TRBD2. The germline gives CDR1 KGHSH, CDR2 LQKENI. The CDR3 is made up of 16 amino acids. V lost 3 bases, J lost 5 bases, and 5 bases stayed unmatched.

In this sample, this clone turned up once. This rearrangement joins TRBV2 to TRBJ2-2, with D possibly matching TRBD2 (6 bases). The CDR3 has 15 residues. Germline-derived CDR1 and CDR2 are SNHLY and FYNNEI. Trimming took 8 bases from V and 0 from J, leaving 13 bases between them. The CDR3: CASGPGLTNTGELFF. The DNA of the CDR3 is TGTGCCAGCGGACCGGGACTGACGAACACCGGGGAGCTGTTTTTT. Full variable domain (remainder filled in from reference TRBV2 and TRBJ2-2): EPEVTQTPSHQVTQMGQEVILRCVPISNHLYFYWYRQILGQKVEFLVSFYNNEISEKSEIFDDQFSVERPDGSNFTLKIRSTKLEDSAMYFCASGPGLTNTGELFFGEGSRLTVL.